The 32 T cell receptor beta chains below come from one sample, sequenced in a study of shared clonotypes between healthy human individuals (TCRdb year 2020). For the CD8 naive samples, CD45RO-negative cells were positively selected for CCR7, yielding a CD45RA+CCR7+ population from which TemRA cells were excluded. Library preparation employed the immunoSEQ multiplex PCR assay. TCRdb limited this immuneACCESS table to in-frame rearrangements with V and J called. A share of clones is missing; checked studies link under half to unresolved V genes, and the rest is unexplained. This sample is represented by around 2.1 million clones; just over 90% of them were singletons. Around 1.7% of the sample is in the top ten clones. Sequenced: naive CD8+ T cells from PBMCs. Reading the label with the study, this specimen's cell subset or site is: CD45RA+CCR7+. The receptors originated from a man between 18 and 29 years old in good health. Some clones in this sample may be carry-over from other donors' samples.

Details on this clone: The sample carries other DNA sequences with the same CDR3. The chain is built from TRBV6-5 and TRBJ2-7; a weak D match, TRBD1 (6 bases). This CDR3 region has 16 residues. Germline lookup yields CDR1 MNHEY and CDR2 SVGAGI. V was shortened by 0 bases and J by 0 bases, with 12 bases between the two germline ends. This chain's CDR3 is CASSYSEGTRSYEQYF. CDR3 nucleotides: TGTGCCAGCAGTTACTCTGAAGGGACACGCTCCTACGAGCAGTACTTC.

The gene calls are TRBV29-1 and TRBJ2-1; the match to TRBD2 covers 9 bases. The CDR3 length is 14 residues. Per the germline V gene, CDR1 is SQVTM and CDR2 is ANQGSEA. V lost 4 bases to trimming and J lost 4 bases; unmatched junction nucleotides: 5. CDR3 DNA: TGCAGCGTTGTGCTGACTAGCGGTTACAATGAGCAGTTCTTC. As protein: CSVVLTSGYNEQFF.

V is TRBV29-1 and J is TRBJ2-7; D may be TRBD1 (6 bases). This CDR3 spans 12 amino acids. Germline V gene lookup returns CDR1 SQVTM and CDR2 ANQGSEA. Between the trimmed V and J ends, which lost 6 bases and 4 bases, there was a span of 13 bases. CDR3 amino acids: CSVRGPEYEQYF. In DNA, the CDR3 is TGCAGCGTCAGGGGCCCCGAGTACGAGCAGTACTTC.

This clone came up a few times. This sample also contains other DNA sequences that code for the same CDR3. V and J are TRBV7-9 and TRBJ1-1; D is ambiguous. The CDR3 covers 11 residues. Trimming removed 8 bases from V and 2 bases from J, with 6 bases in between. Germline CDR1 is SEHNR and CDR2 is FQNEAQ (reference sequence). The DNA for the CDR3 is TGTGCCAGCCGGGAAAACACTGAAGCTTTCTTT. It encodes CASRENTEAFF.

With regard to this clone: At the DNA level, this CDR3 is encoded by other sequences in the same sample as well. The chain combines TRBV28 with TRBJ2-7; D is undetermined. V was trimmed by 4 bases and J by 4 bases, leaving 5 bases between them. Germline CDR1 is MDHEN and CDR2 is SYDVKM. The CDR3 is 11 residues long. In DNA form, the CDR3 reads TGTGCCAGCAGTTCGACATACGAGCAGTACTTC. This gives the protein CASSSTYEQYF.

The V and J genes are TRBV14 and TRBJ2-1; D is unclear. Looked up from germline, CDR1 is SGHDN and CDR2 is FVKESK. CDR3 length equals 16 residues. V lost 5 bases to trimming and J lost 1 base, with 15 bases between them. The CDR3 DNA is TGTGCCAGCAGCTCAAGGCGGCAGATGTCCTACAATGAGCAGTTCTTC. Amino acids: CASSSRRQMSYNEQFF.

The chain is built from TRBV27 and TRBJ1-4; D may be TRBD1 (5 bases). In germline, CDR1 is MNHEY, CDR2 SMNVEV (reference sequence). The V gene lost 0 bases and the J gene lost 4 bases, with 12 bases spanning the gap. The CDR3 loop spans 16 amino acids. This chain's CDR3 is CASSLSPSGRNEKLFF. The DNA for the CDR3 is TGTGCCAGCAGTTTATCTCCGTCAGGGCGTAATGAAAAACTGTTTTTT.

This chain connects TRBV27 to TRBJ2-7, with D unresolved. The CDR3 totals 13 residues. V lost 2 bases to trimming and J lost 2 bases, with 7 bases between them. CDR1 is MNHEY, CDR2 SMNVEV, per germline (reference sequence). The CDR3 spells CASSLGHPYEQYF. The CDR3 nucleotides are TGTGCCAGCAGTTTAGGGCACCCCTACGAGCAGTACTTC.

V gene TRBV19 combines with J gene TRBJ1-1; tentatively, D is TRBD1 (6 bases). The CDR3 is 15 amino acids. Germline V CDR1 and CDR2: LNHDA, SQIVND (reference sequence). Between the trimmed V and J ends, which lost 5 bases and 0 bases, there was a span of 13 bases. CDR3 residues: CASSPWTAMNTEAFF. CDR3 nucleotides: TGTGCCAGTAGTCCCTGGACAGCCATGAACACTGAAGCTTTCTTT.

The gene calls are TRBV30 and TRBJ1-2; D may be TRBD1 (6 bases). The CDR3 is 17 residues long. The V gene's germline CDR1 is GTSNPN and CDR2 SVGIG (reference sequence). The V gene lost 5 bases and the J gene lost 3 bases, with 25 bases spanning the gap. CDR3 amino acids: CAWVGAVSTPAHYGYTF. The CDR3 nucleotides read TGTGCCTGGGTGGGGGCAGTCTCTACCCCCGCGCACTATGGCTACACCTTC.

This chain connects TRBV27 to TRBJ1-2; D remains ambiguous. Germline assignment: CDR1 MNHEY and CDR2 SMNVEV (reference sequence). Trimming shortened V by 0 bases and J by 8 bases, and 13 bases separated the two germline ends. This CDR3 is built from 14 residues. CDR3 bases: TGTGCCAGCAGTTTATCGCCGCAGATGAGCGGCTACACCTTC. Protein: CASSLSPQMSGYTF.

The chain is built from TRBV28 and TRBJ2-2; D call uncertain. The CDR3 spans 14 residues. Germline assignment: CDR1 MDHEN and CDR2 SYDVKM. The V end was cut by 3 bases, the J end by 6 bases, with 11 bases between. Here the CDR3 reads CASSFLDGAGELFF. The CDR3 region has the DNA TGTGCCAGCAGTTTTTTGGATGGGGCCGGGGAGCTGTTTTTT.

Here the CDR3 reads CAWSPYWSYEQYF. Written as DNA, the CDR3 is TGTGCCTGGAGCCCGTATTGGTCCTACGAGCAGTACTTC. This chain links TRBV30 with TRBJ2-7; D uncertain. Per germline, CDR1 GTSNPN and CDR2 SVGIG (reference sequence). The CDR3 sequence is 13 residues long. Trimming took off 3 bases at V and 1 base at J, with 10 bases between the two ends.

The chain links TRBV13 to TRBJ2-7; tentatively, D is TRBD2 (6 bases). Germline assignment: CDR1 PRHDT and CDR2 FYEKMQ (reference sequence). The CDR3 is 11 residues long. Trimming pared 7 bases from V and 11 bases from J, leaving 15 bases between. Here the CDR3 reads CASKGAGGEYF. CDR3 coding DNA: TGTGCCAGCAAGGGAGCGGGCGGGGAGTACTTC.

With respect to this clone: Different DNA sequences within this sample yield the same CDR3. Here the CDR3 reads CASSVGGGTQETQYF. The CDR3 DNA reads as TGTGCCAGCAGCGTAGGTGGGGGCACCCAAGAGACCCAGTACTTC. The chain recombines TRBV9 with TRBJ2-5, with D maybe TRBD1 (6 bases). From germline, CDR1 is SGDLS and CDR2 YYNGEE. Trimming stripped 0 bases from V and 1 base from J, with 10 bases between. The CDR3 runs to 15 residues. Looking up the rest from reference TRBV9 and TRBJ2-5 gives the full variable domain: DSGVTQTPKHLITATGQRVTLRCSPRSGDLSVYWYQQSLDQGLQFLIQYYNGEERAKGNILERFSAQQFPDLHSELNLSSLELGDSALYFCASSVGGGTQETQYFGPGTRLLVL.

V and J are TRBV6-1 and TRBJ2-2; D gene ambiguous. The V end lost 4 bases, the J end lost 9 bases, and 15 bases lay between the germline ends. The length of the CDR3 is 14 residues. Per germline, CDR1 MNHNS and CDR2 SASEGT. The CDR3 spells CASSGYTGHRELFF. The CDR3 coding sequence is TGTGCCAGCAGTGGATACACCGGGCACCGGGAGCTGTTTTTT.

V usage is TRBV2 and J usage is TRBJ2-7; D uncertain. Trimming took off 6 bases at V and 3 bases at J, with 9 bases between the two ends. Per the germline V gene, CDR1 is SNHLY and CDR2 is FYNNEI. This CDR3 is 12 amino acids long. The CDR3 DNA reads as TGTGCCAGCAGGGGGAACTACTACGAGCAGTACTTC. Translation: CASRGNYYEQYF. Filled out from reference TRBV2 and TRBJ2-7, the complete variable domain reads EPEVTQTPSHQVTQMGQEVILRCVPISNHLYFYWYRQILGQKVEFLVSFYNNEISEKSEIFDDQFSVERPDGSNFTLKIRSTKLEDSAMYFCASRGNYYEQYFGPGTRLTVT.

V gene TRBV7-2 combines with J gene TRBJ2-2; 8 nucleotides line up with TRBD2. The CDR3 covers 17 residues. With V trimmed by 2 bases and J by 5 bases, 10 bases remained unmatched. Germline values: CDR1 SGHTA, CDR2 FQGNSA. CDR3 amino acids: CASSLTRRAGGTGELFF. The CDR3 nucleotides read TGTGCCAGCAGCTTAACCCGACGGGCGGGAGGAACCGGGGAGCTGTTTTTT.

The chain joins TRBV5-6 to TRBJ2-4; no clear D. Germline V lookup: CDR1 SGHDT, CDR2 YYEEEE. This CDR3 has 12 residues. V was clipped by 3 bases and J by 2 bases, with 3 bases between them. CDR3 sequence reads: CASSSSKNIQYF. Written as DNA, the CDR3 is TGTGCCAGCAGCTCTTCCAAAAACATTCAGTACTTC.

This clone has just a few counts. The same CDR3 arises from other DNA sequences in this sample as well. This chain joins TRBV27 and TRBJ1-1; no reliable D call. The CDR3 has 11 residues. CDR1 and CDR2 from the germline V gene are MNHEY and SMNVEV (reference sequence). V lost 6 bases and J lost 1, with 3 bases in between. The CDR3 DNA reads TGTGCCAGCAGGCGGAACACTGAAGCTTTCTTT. This encodes CASRRNTEAFF.

V gene TRBV5-1 combines with J gene TRBJ2-7, with 7 bases fitting TRBD2. CDR1 is SGHRS, CDR2 YFSETQ, per germline. The CDR3 has 15 residues. J was trimmed by 2 bases and V by 5 bases; bases with no gene match: 10. The CDR3 reads CASSSPGRGTYEQYF. The CDR3 DNA reads as TGCGCCAGCAGTTCCCCGGGGCGGGGGACCTACGAGCAGTACTTC.

The chain recombines TRBV29-1 with TRBJ1-1, with D possibly matching TRBD1 (6 bases). CDR3 length: 13 amino acids. Per germline, CDR1 SQVTM and CDR2 ANQGSEA. Trimming pared 8 bases from V and 3 bases from J, leaving 16 bases between. The CDR3: CSTYRAGDTEAFF. The CDR3 DNA is TGCAGCACTTACAGGGCGGGGGACACTGAAGCTTTCTTT. The full variable domain, in which reference TRBV29-1 and TRBJ1-1 provide the parts outside the CDR3, is SAVISQKPSRDICQRGTSLTIQCQVDSQVTMMFWYRQQPGQSLTLIATANQGSEATYESGFVIDKFPISRPNLTFSTLTVSNMSPEDSSIYLCSTYRAGDTEAFFGQGTRLTVV.

V usage is TRBV28 and J usage is TRBJ1-5; D unresolved. Per the germline V gene, CDR1 is MDHEN and CDR2 is SYDVKM. Trimming left V 3 bases short and J 8 bases short, with 11 bases between. CDR3 size: 13 residues. The CDR3 sequence is CASSFSRSKPQHF. CDR3 in DNA: TGTGCCAGCAGTTTTTCCCGGTCCAAGCCCCAGCATTTT.

The chain combines TRBV12-2 with TRBJ2-3; TRBD1 reflects the table's D call only, with no check against the DNA. TRBV12-2 corresponds to a pseudogene. The CDR3 sequence is 16 residues long. The CDR3, as DNA: TGTGCAAGTCGCTTAGGGGGGACAGGGAGCGCAGATACGCAGTATTTT. Protein product: CASRLGGTGSADTQYF.

The chain joins TRBV6-5 to TRBJ2-7, with 11 bases lining up with TRBD1. The V segment lost 5 bases and the J segment 3 bases; nucleotides outside the gene matches: 3. This CDR3 is 14 amino acids long. CDR1 is MNHEY, CDR2 SVGAGI, per germline. The CDR3 reads CASSTGQGDYEQYF. DNA for the CDR3: TGTGCCAGCAGTACGGGACAGGGGGACTACGAGCAGTACTTC.

The rearrangement joins TRBV7-7 to TRBJ1-4; the D gene is possibly TRBD1 (6 bases). Germline V gene data show CDR1 as SSHAT and CDR2 as FNYEAQ (reference sequence). The V end lost 5 bases, the J end lost 8 bases, and 12 bases lay between the germline ends. CDR3 length: 13 residues. The chain's CDR3 is CASSGGWGEKLFF. CDR3 bases: TGTGCCAGCAGCGGGGGCTGGGGGGAAAAACTGTTTTTT.

Only one count was recorded for this clone. Other DNA sequences in the same sample also yield this CDR3. The chain couples TRBV7-9 to TRBJ2-5; 10 positions agree with TRBD1. The CDR3 loop spans 14 amino acids. The V gene's germline CDR1 is SEHNR and CDR2 FQNEAQ (reference sequence). Trimming removed 5 bases from V and 5 bases from J; junction bases left unmatched: 5. CDR3 amino acids: CASSATGGGETQYF. As DNA, the CDR3 is TGTGCCAGCAGCGCGACAGGGGGCGGTGAGACCCAGTACTTC.

The chain employs TRBV11-2 and TRBJ2-7; 8 positions agree with TRBD1. Germline V CDR1 and CDR2: SGHAT, FQNNGV. This CDR3 has 14 amino acids. V lost 1 base, J lost 5 bases, and 4 bases stayed unmatched. The CDR3: CASSLVGQGNEQYF. CDR3 in DNA: TGTGCCAGCAGCTTAGTAGGACAGGGAAACGAGCAGTACTTC.

The V gene is TRBV9, the J gene TRBJ2-2; the D is unclear. Germline CDR1 reads SGDLS; CDR2 reads YYNGEE. The CDR3 spans 16 residues. The V end lost 0 bases, the J end lost 1 base, and 10 bases lay between the germline ends. CDR3 residues: CASSVGRSGNTGELFF. CDR3 in DNA: TGTGCCAGCAGCGTAGGAAGATCGGGGAACACCGGGGAGCTGTTTTTT.

This chain links TRBV15 with TRBJ2-7; 8 nucleotides line up with TRBD2. The V and J ends lost 5 bases and 3 bases, in that order; junction bases with no gene match: 6. The CDR3 totals 14 residues. CDR1 and CDR2 from the germline V gene are LNHNV and YYDKDF (reference sequence). CDR3 DNA sequence: TGTGCCACCAGCTGGGGGAGCGGGAGCTACGAGCAGTACTTC. This sequence encodes CATSWGSGSYEQYF.

This chain connects TRBV6-5 to TRBJ2-7; D may be TRBD2 (5 bases). V was cut by 4 bases and J by 0 bases, with 10 bases left in between. The CDR3 spans 14 residues. Germline CDR1 MNHEY, CDR2 SVGAGI. DNA for the CDR3: TGTGCCAGCAGTTCCGGGGATCTCTCCTACGAGCAGTACTTC. As protein: CASSSGDLSYEQYF.

The chain is built from TRBV28 and TRBJ2-1; D remains unclear. With 10 bases removed from V and 4 bases from J, the gap between germline ends came to 14 bases. This CDR3 is built from 13 residues. Looked up from germline, CDR1 is MDHEN and CDR2 is SYDVKM. CDR3 in amino acids: CATRGGGYNEQFF. DNA of the CDR3: TGTGCCACCCGAGGTGGCGGTTACAATGAGCAGTTCTTC.